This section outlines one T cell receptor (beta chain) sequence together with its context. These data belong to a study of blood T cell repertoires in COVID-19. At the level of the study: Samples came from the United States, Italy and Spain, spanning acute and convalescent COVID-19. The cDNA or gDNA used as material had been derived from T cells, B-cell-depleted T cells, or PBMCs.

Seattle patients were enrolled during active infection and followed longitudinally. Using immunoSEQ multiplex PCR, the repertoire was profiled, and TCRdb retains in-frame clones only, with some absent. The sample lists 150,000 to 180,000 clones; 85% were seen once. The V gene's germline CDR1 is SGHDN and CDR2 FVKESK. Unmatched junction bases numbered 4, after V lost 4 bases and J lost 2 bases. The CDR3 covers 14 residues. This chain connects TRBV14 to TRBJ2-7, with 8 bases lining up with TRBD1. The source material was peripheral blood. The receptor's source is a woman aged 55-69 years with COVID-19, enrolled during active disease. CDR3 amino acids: CASSPQGGAYEQYF. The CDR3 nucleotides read TGTGCCAGCAGCCCACAGGGGGGAGCCTACGAGCAGTACTTC.